This note documents a single T cell receptor beta chain sequence. The sample belongs to a study of shared clonotypes between healthy human individuals. The ends were cut back, 3 bases at V and 4 bases at J, with 13 bases in the middle. The length of the CDR3 is 15 residues. Germline V gene lookup returns CDR1 MNHEY and CDR2 SMNVEV (reference sequence). Libraries were prepared by immunoSEQ multiplex PCR; TCRdb keeps only in-frame clonotypes and omits some of them. The profile covers 780,000 or so clones, with 55% to 80% appearing a single time and less than 2% taken by the ten largest. Source material: memory CD4+ T cells sorted from blood. Subset given: CD45RA-negative fraction. V gene TRBV27 combines with J gene TRBJ1-5, with a possible D match to TRBD1 (5 bases). This TCR was recovered from a woman aged 25 to 45 in good health. Here the CDR3 reads CASSLGPYLNQPQHF. The CDR3, as DNA: TGTGCCAGCAGTTTGGGACCATATTTAAATCAGCCCCAGCATTTT.